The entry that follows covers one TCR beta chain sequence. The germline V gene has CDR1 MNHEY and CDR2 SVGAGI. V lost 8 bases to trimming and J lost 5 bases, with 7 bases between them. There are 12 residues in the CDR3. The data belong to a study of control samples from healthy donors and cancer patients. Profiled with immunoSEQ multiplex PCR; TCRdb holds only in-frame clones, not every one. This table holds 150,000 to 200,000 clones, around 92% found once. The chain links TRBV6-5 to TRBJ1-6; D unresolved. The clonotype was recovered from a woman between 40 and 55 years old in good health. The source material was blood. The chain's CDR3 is CASWGNNSPLHF. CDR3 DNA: TGTGCCAGCTGGGGAAATAATTCACCCCTCCACTTT.